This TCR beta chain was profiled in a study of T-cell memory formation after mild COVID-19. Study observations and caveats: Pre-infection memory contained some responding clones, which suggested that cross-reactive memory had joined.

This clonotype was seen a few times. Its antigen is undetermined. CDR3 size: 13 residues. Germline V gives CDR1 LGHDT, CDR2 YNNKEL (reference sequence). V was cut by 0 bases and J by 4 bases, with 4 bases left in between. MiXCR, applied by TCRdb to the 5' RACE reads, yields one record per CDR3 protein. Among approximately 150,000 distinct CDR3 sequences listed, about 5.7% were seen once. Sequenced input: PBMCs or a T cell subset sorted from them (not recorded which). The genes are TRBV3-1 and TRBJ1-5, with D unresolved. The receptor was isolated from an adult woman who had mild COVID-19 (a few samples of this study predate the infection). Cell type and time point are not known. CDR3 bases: TGTGCCAGCAGCCAAGATATAAATCAGCCCCAGCATTTT. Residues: CASSQDINQPQHF. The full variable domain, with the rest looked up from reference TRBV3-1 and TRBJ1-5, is DTAVSQTPKYLVTQMGNDKSIKCEQNLGHDTMYWYKQDSKKFLKIMFSYNNKELIINETVPNRFSPKSPDKAHLNLHINSLELGDSAVYFCASSQDINQPQHFGDGTRLSIL.